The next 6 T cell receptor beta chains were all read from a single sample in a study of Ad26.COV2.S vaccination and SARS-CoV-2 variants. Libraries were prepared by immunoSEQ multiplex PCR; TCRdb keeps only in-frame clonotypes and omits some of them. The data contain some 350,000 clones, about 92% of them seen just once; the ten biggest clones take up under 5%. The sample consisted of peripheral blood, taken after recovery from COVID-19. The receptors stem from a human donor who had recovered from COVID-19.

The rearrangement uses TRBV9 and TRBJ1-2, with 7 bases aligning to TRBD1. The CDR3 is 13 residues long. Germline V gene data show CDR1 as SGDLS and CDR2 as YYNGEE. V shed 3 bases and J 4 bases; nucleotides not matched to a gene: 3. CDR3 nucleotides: TGTGCCAGCAGCGGCGACAGGGTCTATGGCTACACCTTC. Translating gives CASSGDRVYGYTF.

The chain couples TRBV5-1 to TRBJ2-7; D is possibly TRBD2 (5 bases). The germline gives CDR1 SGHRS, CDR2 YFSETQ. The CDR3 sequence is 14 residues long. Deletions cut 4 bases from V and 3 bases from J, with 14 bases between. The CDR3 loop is CASSTGELVYEQYF. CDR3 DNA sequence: TGCGCCAGCAGCACCGGGGAGTTGGTCTACGAGCAGTACTTC.

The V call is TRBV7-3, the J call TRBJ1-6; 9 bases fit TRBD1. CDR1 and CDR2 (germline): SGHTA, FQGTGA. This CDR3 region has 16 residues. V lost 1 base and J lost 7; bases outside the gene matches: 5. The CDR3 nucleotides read TGTGCCAGCAGCTTAATGGGGACAGGGAGCAATTCACCCCTCCACTTT. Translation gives CASSLMGTGSNSPLHF.

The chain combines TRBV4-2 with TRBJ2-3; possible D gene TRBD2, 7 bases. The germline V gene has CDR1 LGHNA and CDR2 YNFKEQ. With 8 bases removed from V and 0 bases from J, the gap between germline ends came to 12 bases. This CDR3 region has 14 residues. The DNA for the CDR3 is TGTGCCAGCGGGAGGGGGGCTAGCACAGATACGCAGTATTTT. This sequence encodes CASGRGASTDTQYF.

CDR3 coding DNA: TGTGCCAGCAGCCCGACAGGGGATCAGCCCCAGCATTTT. It specifies CASSPTGDQPQHF. This sequence joins TRBV7-9 and TRBJ1-5; 8 bases agree with TRBD1. With 5 bases clipped from V and 5 bases from J, the junction kept 2 bases outside the gene matches. Germline values: CDR1 SEHNR, CDR2 FQNEAQ (reference sequence). The CDR3 runs 13 residues. Using reference TRBV7-9 and TRBJ1-5 for the parts outside the CDR3, the full variable domain is DTGVSQNPRHKITKRGQNVTFRCDPISEHNRLYWYRQTLGQGPEFLTYFQNEAQLEKSRLLSDRFSAERPKGSFSTLEIQRTEQGDSAMYLCASSPTGDQPQHFGDGTRLSIL.

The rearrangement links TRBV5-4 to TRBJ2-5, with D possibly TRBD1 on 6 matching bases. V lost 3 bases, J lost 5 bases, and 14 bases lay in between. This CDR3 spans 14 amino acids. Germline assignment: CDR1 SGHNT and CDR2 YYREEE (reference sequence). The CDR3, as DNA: TGTGCCAGCAGCTGGGGCAGGGGCCAGGAGACCCAGTACTTC. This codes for CASSWGRGQETQYF.